This TCR beta chain was identified in a study of T cell repertoires in cytomegalovirus infection. Whole-study context: Epitope selection comprised recently identified HLA-C-restricted CMV epitopes and well-studied HLA-B-restricted CMV epitopes. Shared public TCR beta signatures pointed to both CMV infection and a matching HLA type.

A remark on this clonotype: What it binds is not known. This clone may be a read error of a much larger clone one base away.

TCRdb used MiXCR to reprocess the reads, holding one entry per CDR3 protein. The table records about 920,000 distinct CDR3 sequences, around 30% of them present only once. Germline CDR1 reads SGHTA; CDR2 reads FQGNSA. The CDR3 spans 22 residues. V and J are TRBV7-2 and TRBJ2-3; 10 nucleotides align to TRBD2. This sequence originates from a human donor in good health (CMV status not recorded). Some clones in this sample may be carry-over from other donors' samples. This specimen consisted of cultured CD8+ T cells from PBMCs, obtained from culture after CMV antigen stimulation. This CDR3 is CVSSLGPQLAGGFSSSTDTQYF. For the CDR3, the DNA is TGTGTCAGCAGCTTAGGTCCTCAATTAGCGGGGGGCTTTTCATCTAGCACAGATACGCAGTATTTT.